The clone carrying this TCR beta chain showed up just a few times. These data originate in a study of control samples from healthy donors and cancer patients. The CDR3 totals 16 residues. The germline V gene has CDR1 LNHDA and CDR2 SQIVND (reference sequence). Trimming shortened V by 2 bases and J by 4 bases, and 16 bases separated the two germline ends. Data came from immunoSEQ multiplex PCR; TCRdb stores just in-frame clones and leaves some out. The sample lists about 100,000 clones; roughly 89% were seen once. This sequence was found in a man aged 30 to 39 in good health. V gene TRBV19 combines with J gene TRBJ2-3; D may match TRBD1 or TRBD2 (5 bases each). The source material was blood. The CDR3 DNA reads TGTGCCAGTAGTATATCCCCCGGGACCCCGGCAGATACGCAGTATTTT. Protein: CASSISPGTPADTQYF.